This entry lists 29 T cell receptor beta chains sequenced from one sample in a study of blood T cell repertoires in COVID-19. Sequencing used immunoSEQ multiplex PCR; TCRdb keeps in-frame clones, though not all of them. The sample lists 100,000 or so clones, roughly 80% occurring once. The specimen was peripheral blood. These receptors were obtained from an elderly woman with acute or convalescent COVID-19.

V gene TRBV19 combines with J gene TRBJ1-2; tentatively, D is TRBD1 (6 bases). Germline lookup yields CDR1 LNHDA and CDR2 SQIVND (reference sequence). The CDR3 loop spans 16 amino acids. With 6 bases removed from V and 7 bases from J, the gap between germline ends came to 24 bases. The CDR3 nucleotides read TGTGCCAGTAGGAATGGGGCCTCAGGGGCGCGGTCTGGCTACACCTTC. Amino acid sequence: CASRNGASGARSGYTF.

The chain couples TRBV2 to TRBJ2-4, with D perhaps TRBD1 (5 bases). This CDR3 spans 14 amino acids. The ends were cut back, 3 bases at V and 1 base at J, with 7 bases in the middle. The V gene's germline CDR1 is SNHLY and CDR2 FYNNEI. DNA of the CDR3: TGTGCCAGCAGTGAGTACAGGGCCAAAAACATTCAGTACTTC. Translated: CASSEYRAKNIQYF.

The genes are TRBV11-2 and TRBJ1-3, with D uncertain. CDR3 length equals 18 residues. Germline CDR1 reads SGHAT; CDR2 reads FQNNGV. Trimming removed 5 bases from V and 1 base from J, with 21 bases in between. DNA of the CDR3: TGTGCCAGCAGCCTGCGACATTTTGGTTTTGGGTCTGGAAACACCATATATTTT. Its translation is CASSLRHFGFGSGNTIYF.

The rearrangement joins TRBV5-4 to TRBJ2-2, with D tentatively TRBD2 (6 bases). Germline CDR1 and CDR2: SGHNT and YYREEE (reference sequence). This CDR3 has 14 amino acids. Deletions cut 1 base from V and 7 bases from J, with 11 bases between. CDR3 residues: CASSLIGGSGELFF. The CDR3 bases are TGTGCCAGCAGCTTGATCGGGGGAAGCGGGGAGCTGTTTTTT.

The V call is TRBV10-3, the J call TRBJ2-7; TRBD1 aligns across 9 bases. The junction had 3 bases not matched to a gene; V was cut back by 6 bases and J by 3 bases. Germline V gives CDR1 ENHRY, CDR2 SYGVKD. The CDR3 covers 13 residues. The CDR3 region is CAISPGQGYEQYV. For the CDR3, the DNA is TGTGCCATCAGCCCGGGACAGGGCTACGAGCAGTACGTC.

The V call is TRBV28, the J call TRBJ2-7; 10 bases map to TRBD2. The V gene's germline CDR1 is MDHEN and CDR2 SYDVKM. V was pared by 8 bases and J by 4 bases, with 8 bases of the junction left unmatched. The CDR3 extends over 14 amino acids. The CDR3 sequence is CASDGTSEHYEQYF. CDR3 sequence (DNA): TGTGCCAGCGACGGGACTAGCGAACATTACGAGCAGTACTTC.

Points on this clone: Other nucleotide sequences from this sample produce the same CDR3. The chain combines TRBV12-3 or TRBV12-4 with TRBJ2-2, with D unclear. V lost 6 bases and J lost 1, with 3 bases in between. This CDR3 comprises 12 residues. Written as DNA, the CDR3 is TGTGCCAGCAGACTGAACACCGGGGAGCTGTTTTTT. This sequence encodes CASRLNTGELFF.

The gene calls are TRBV6-4 and TRBJ2-5; D is possibly TRBD1 (6 bases). The germline CDR1 and CDR2 sequences are MRHNA and SNTAGT. V lost 4 bases and J 4 bases, leaving 13 bases between the germline ends. This CDR3 has 14 amino acids. The CDR3 here is CASSVDRLSETQYF. DNA for the CDR3: TGTGCCAGCAGTGTTGACAGGTTATCAGAGACCCAGTACTTC.

The V and J genes are TRBV15 and TRBJ2-7; D is uncertain. The CDR3 is made up of 13 amino acids. Germline V gives CDR1 LNHNV, CDR2 YYDKDF (reference sequence). The CDR3 nucleotides are TGTGCCACCAGCAGATCGGTGGGCTACGAGCAGTATGTC. Amino acid sequence: CATSRSVGYEQYV.

V usage is TRBV15 and J usage is TRBJ2-2; no definite D call. Trimming cost V 0 bases and J 5 bases, with 10 bases left between them. The CDR3 sequence is 15 residues long. Germline assignment: CDR1 LNHNV and CDR2 YYDKDF (reference sequence). CDR3 nucleotide sequence: TGTGCCACCAGCAGAGAGAGAGGTTGGACCGGGGAGCTGTTTTTT. Its translation is CATSRERGWTGELFF. Using reference TRBV15 and TRBJ2-2 for the parts outside the CDR3, the full variable domain is DAMVIQNPRYQVTQFGKPVTLSCSQTLNHNVMYWYQQKSSQAPKLLFHYYDKDFNNEADTPDNFQSRRPNTSFCFLDIRSPGLGDTAMYLCATSRERGWTGELFFGEGSRLTVL.

The chain recombines TRBV20-1 with TRBJ2-5; no definite D call. Trimming removed 3 bases from V and 3 bases from J, with 5 bases in between. This CDR3 contains 11 residues. Per germline, CDR1 DFQATT and CDR2 SNEGSKA (reference sequence). The DNA of the CDR3 is TGCAGTGCTAGTCAGAAAGAGACCCAGTACTTC. Its protein product is CSASQKETQYF.

The rearrangement uses TRBV5-6 and TRBJ2-2, with 7 bases identical to TRBD2. This CDR3 comprises 15 residues. The junction had 5 bases not matched to a gene; V was cut back by 0 bases and J by 6 bases. Looked up from germline, CDR1 is SGHDT and CDR2 is YYEEEE. The CDR3 region is CASSLVAGAAGELFF. The CDR3 bases are TGTGCCAGCAGCTTGGTGGCGGGAGCGGCCGGGGAGCTGTTTTTT.

The chain combines TRBV7-9 with TRBJ2-2; D is perhaps TRBD2 (6 bases). Germline values: CDR1 SEHNR, CDR2 FQNEAQ (reference sequence). The V and J ends lost 5 bases and 1 base respectively, with 11 bases between them. This CDR3 region has 15 residues. The CDR3, as DNA: TGTGCCAGCAGCCCATCGGGACTGAACACCGGGGAGCTGTTTTTT. This gives the protein CASSPSGLNTGELFF.

This chain uses TRBV6-5 with TRBJ1-1; 8 bases are shared with TRBD1. CDR1 MNHEY and CDR2 SVGAGI come from the germline V gene. This CDR3 comprises 13 residues. The junction had 3 bases not matched to a gene; V was cut back by 2 bases and J by 7 bases. The CDR3: CASSYAGGGEAFF. The CDR3 DNA reads as TGTGCCAGCAGTTACGCAGGGGGCGGTGAAGCTTTCTTT.

This clone was detected a few times. The V gene is TRBV25-1, the J gene TRBJ1-6; maybe TRBD1 (6 bases). Trimming removed 2 bases at V and 4 bases at J, with 9 bases between. The germline V gene encodes CDR1 MGHDK and CDR2 SYGVNS. The CDR3 is 15 residues long. In nucleotides, the CDR3 is TGTGCCAGCAGTGAAGGACAGAAATATAATTCACCCCTCCACTTT. Amino acids: CASSEGQKYNSPLHF.

J is TRBJ2-7 and V is TRBV5-1; no clear D. The CDR3 runs 15 residues. The ends were cut back, 0 bases at V and 1 base at J, with 11 bases in the middle. Germline-derived CDR1 and CDR2 are SGHRS and YFSETQ. CDR3 loop: CASSLASVLSYEQYF. The CDR3 nucleotides are TGCGCCAGCAGCTTGGCCAGTGTCCTTTCCTACGAGCAGTACTTC. Supplemented by reference TRBV5-1 and TRBJ2-7, the full variable domain reads KAGVTQTPRYLIKTRGQQVTLSCSPISGHRSVSWYQQTPGQGLQFLFEYFSETQRNKGNFPGRFSGRQFSNSRSEMNVSTLELGDSALYLCASSLASVLSYEQYFGPGTRLTVT.

The V call is TRBV4-2, the J call TRBJ2-1, with D tentatively TRBD2 (6 bases). V was clipped by 0 bases and J by 5 bases, with 14 bases between them. This CDR3 comprises 16 residues. Germline-derived CDR1 and CDR2 are LGHNA and YNFKEQ. CDR3 region: CASSQDQAGINNEQFF. CDR3 DNA: TGTGCCAGCAGCCAAGATCAGGCGGGGATAAACAATGAGCAGTTCTTC.

This clone appeared a single time. This sequence joins TRBV3-1 (or the pseudogene TRBV3-2) and TRBJ2-5; D unclear. With 3 bases removed from V and 7 bases from J, the gap between germline ends came to 18 bases. The CDR3 has 15 residues. The germline V gene has CDR1 LGHDT and CDR2 YNNKEL (reference sequence). The CDR3 coding sequence is TGTGCCAGCAGCCAGAATGACCGGGTCCTCGGGACCCAGTACTTC. It specifies CASSQNDRVLGTQYF.

The genes are TRBV27 and TRBJ1-6; 9 nucleotides agree with TRBD1. Germline V lookup: CDR1 MNHEY, CDR2 SMNVEV (reference sequence). The CDR3 runs to 13 residues. The V segment lost 8 bases and the J segment 8 bases; nucleotides outside the gene matches: 4. This CDR3 reads CASSWTGDSPLHF. The DNA for the CDR3 is TGTGCCAGCTCCTGGACAGGGGATTCACCCCTCCACTTT.

This chain uses TRBV28 with TRBJ1-1; TRBD1 agrees at 7 bases. CDR1 is MDHEN and CDR2 is SYDVKM in the germline V gene. J was trimmed by 3 bases and V by 6 bases; bases with no gene match: 19. The CDR3 runs to 18 residues. This CDR3 is CASRHLPAGGILDTEAFF. The CDR3 region has the DNA TGTGCCAGCAGACATCTCCCAGCAGGGGGTATTCTCGACACTGAAGCTTTCTTT. Full variable domain (missing parts from reference TRBV28 and TRBJ1-1): DVKVTQSSRYLVKRTGEKVFLECVQDMDHENMFWYRQDPGLGLRLIYFSYDVKMKEKGDIPEGYSVSREKKERFSLILESASTNQTSMYLCASRHLPAGGILDTEAFFGQGTRLTVV.

This sequence joins TRBV28 and TRBJ1-5; the D gene is possibly TRBD1 (5 bases). CDR1 and CDR2 (germline): MDHEN, SYDVKM. Trimming pared 2 bases from V and 5 bases from J, leaving 13 bases between. This CDR3 is 15 amino acids long. CDR3 in amino acids: CASSLGGEVHQPQHF. Written as DNA, the CDR3 is TGTGCCAGCAGTTTAGGAGGGGAGGTCCATCAGCCCCAGCATTTT.

This clone has a single count. V usage is TRBV10-3 and J usage is TRBJ2-1; D remains unclear. The CDR3 contains 15 residues. Trimming stripped 5 bases from V and 1 base from J, with 12 bases between. CDR1 and CDR2 from the germline V gene are ENHRY and SYGVKD. The CDR3 nucleotides read TGTGCCATCAGTTCTAATAAGTGGTCCTACAATGAGCAGTTCTTC. It codes for CAISSNKWSYNEQFF.

The V and J genes are TRBV5-5 and TRBJ1-2; the D gene is possibly TRBD1 (6 bases). The V end was cut by 0 bases, the J end by 4 bases, with 22 bases between. Germline V gene sequence: CDR1 SGHKS, CDR2 YYEKEE (reference sequence). The CDR3 has 18 residues. The CDR3 loop reads CASSLETGGQRFLYGYTF. CDR3 DNA: TGTGCCAGCAGCTTGGAGACGGGGGGCCAACGATTTCTCTATGGCTACACCTTC. Variable domain in full (rest from reference TRBV5-5 and TRBJ1-2): DAGVTQSPTHLIKTRGQQVTLRCSPISGHKSVSWYQQVLGQGPQFIFQYYEKEERGRGNFPDRFSARQFPNYSSELNVNALLLGDSALYLCASSLETGGQRFLYGYTFGSGTRLTVV.

This chain links TRBV6-1 with TRBJ2-2; tentatively, D is TRBD1 (6 bases). This CDR3 has 16 amino acids. Germline V gives CDR1 MNHNS, CDR2 SASEGT. V was shortened by 2 bases and J by 4 bases, with 14 bases between the two germline ends. CDR3 in amino acids: CASSETSGVGTGELFF. The DNA for the CDR3 is TGTGCCAGCAGTGAAACGTCAGGGGTGGGCACCGGGGAGCTGTTTTTT.

The chain recombines TRBV11-2 with TRBJ1-1, with D tentatively TRBD1 (6 bases). The V gene lost 5 bases and the J gene lost 0 bases, with 10 bases spanning the gap. The CDR3 loop spans 14 amino acids. CDR1 and CDR2 from the germline V gene are SGHAT and FQNNGV. CDR3: CASSPGAMNTEAFF. In nucleotides, the CDR3 is TGTGCCAGCAGCCCAGGGGCGATGAACACTGAAGCTTTCTTT. The entire variable domain, with the rest obtained from reference TRBV11-2 and TRBJ1-1, is as follows: EAGVAQSPRYKIIEKRQSVAFWCNPISGHATLYWYQQILGQGPKLLIQFQNNGVVDDSQLPKDRFSAERLKGVDSTLKIQPAKLEDSAVYLCASSPGAMNTEAFFGQGTRLTVV.

The V gene is TRBV4-1, the J gene TRBJ2-3; 9 nucleotides match TRBD1. V was pared by 4 bases and J by 6 bases, with 14 bases of the junction left unmatched. The CDR3 is 17 residues long. Germline values: CDR1 MGHRA, CDR2 YSYEKL. This CDR3 reads CASSLTPGTGLSDTQYF. The CDR3, as DNA: TGCGCCAGCAGCCTGACCCCCGGGACAGGGCTCAGTGATACGCAGTATTTT.

CDR3: CASSLEPRREKLFF. The CDR3, as DNA: TGCGCCAGCAGCTTGGAACCCCGCAGGGAAAAACTGTTTTTT. The V call is TRBV5-1, the J call TRBJ1-4, with D unresolved. The CDR3 extends over 14 amino acids. CDR1 and CDR2 from the germline V gene are SGHRS and YFSETQ. V lost 0 bases, J lost 8 bases, and 11 bases lay in between.

The rearrangement links TRBV4-1 to TRBJ2-1; D call uncertain. CDR1 and CDR2 (germline): MGHRA, YSYEKL. CDR3 size: 15 residues. V lost 1 base and J lost 0, with 7 bases in between. CDR3 sequence reads: CASSQVLSSYNEQFF. The DNA for the CDR3 is TGCGCCAGCAGCCAAGTTCTTAGCTCCTACAATGAGCAGTTCTTC.

The table lists this clone with a few counts. The chain couples TRBV6-6 to TRBJ1-1; TRBD1 agrees at 12 bases. J was trimmed by 11 bases and V by 10 bases; bases with no gene match: 5. This CDR3 region has 11 residues. Germline lookup yields CDR1 MNHNY and CDR2 SVGAGI (reference sequence). CDR3 region: CATGQGASAFF. DNA for the CDR3: TGTGCCACGGGACAGGGGGCTTCGGCTTTCTTT.